This TCR beta chain was sequenced for a study of blood T cell repertoires in COVID-19. Study overall: There were acute and convalescent COVID-19 samples, and they came from the United States, Italy and Spain. From T cells, B-cell-depleted T cells, or PBMCs came the material, which was cDNA or gDNA.

This clone turned up a few times. Germline-derived CDR1 and CDR2 are WNHNN and SYGVQD (reference sequence). The CDR3 sequence is 16 residues long. V lost 0 bases to trimming and J lost 4 bases; unmatched junction nucleotides: 5. In the source study's methods: The authors estimated nucleated cell counts from reference gene primer amplification. The protocol was immunoSEQ multiplex PCR, while the TCRdb copy is restricted to in-frame clones and leaves out a portion. V and J calls and clone size are copied from that table; D and trimming were computed from the DNA. This sample has around 250,000 clones, with around 80% found just once.

The sequencing sample was made of peripheral blood. This clonotype was sampled from an elderly man with acute or convalescent COVID-19. This chain links TRBV10-1 with TRBJ2-1, with 8 bases lining up with TRBD2. CDR3 residues: CASSESGSGTYNEQFF. CDR3 coding DNA: TGCGCCAGCAGTGAGTCTGGTAGCGGGACTTACAATGAGCAGTTCTTC.